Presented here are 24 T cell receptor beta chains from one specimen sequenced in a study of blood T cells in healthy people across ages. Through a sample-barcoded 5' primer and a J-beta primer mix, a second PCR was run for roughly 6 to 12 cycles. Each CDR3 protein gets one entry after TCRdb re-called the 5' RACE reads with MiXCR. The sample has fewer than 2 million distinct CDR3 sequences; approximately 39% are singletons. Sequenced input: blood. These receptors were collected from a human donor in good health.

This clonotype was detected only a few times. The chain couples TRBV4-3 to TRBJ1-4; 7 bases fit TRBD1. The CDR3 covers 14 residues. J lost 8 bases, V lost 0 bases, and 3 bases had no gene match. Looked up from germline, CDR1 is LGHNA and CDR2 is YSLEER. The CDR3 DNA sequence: TGCGCCAGCAGCCAAGAAGGGGGCGGCGAAAAACTGTTTTTT. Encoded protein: CASSQEGGGEKLFF.

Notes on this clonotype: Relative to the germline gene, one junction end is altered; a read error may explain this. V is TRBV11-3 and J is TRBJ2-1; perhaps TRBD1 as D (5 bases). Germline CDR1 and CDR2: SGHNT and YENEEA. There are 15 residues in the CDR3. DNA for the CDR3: TGTGCCAGCAGCATACAGGACCCCTCCTACAATGGGCAGTTCTTC. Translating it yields CASSIQDPSYNGQFF.

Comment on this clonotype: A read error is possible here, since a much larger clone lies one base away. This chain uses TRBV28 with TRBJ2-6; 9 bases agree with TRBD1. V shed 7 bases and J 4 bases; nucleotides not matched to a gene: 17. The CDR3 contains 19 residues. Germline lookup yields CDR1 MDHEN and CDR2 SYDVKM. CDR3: CASTPVGTGIVGGANVLTF. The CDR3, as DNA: TGTGCCAGCACCCCAGTCGGGACAGGGATCGTAGGCGGGGCCAACGTCCTGACTTTC.

CDR3 sequence: CASSQALIGSANEKLFF. CDR3 sequence (DNA): TGCGCCAGCAGCCAAGCATTAATAGGGTCGGCTAATGAAAAACTGTTTTTT. The chain combines TRBV4-3 with TRBJ1-4; no clear D gene. CDR3 length: 17 residues. Germline assignment: CDR1 LGHNA and CDR2 YSLEER. The V end was cut by 1 base, the J end by 3 bases, with 15 bases between.

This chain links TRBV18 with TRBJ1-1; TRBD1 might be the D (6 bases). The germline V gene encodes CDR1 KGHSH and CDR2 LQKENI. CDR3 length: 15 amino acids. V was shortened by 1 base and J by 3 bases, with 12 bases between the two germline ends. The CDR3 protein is CASSPRMGAYTEAFF. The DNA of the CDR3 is TGTGCCAGCTCACCACGGATGGGGGCATACACTGAAGCTTTCTTT. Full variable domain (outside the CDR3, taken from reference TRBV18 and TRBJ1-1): NAGVMQNPRHLVRRRGQEARLRCSPMKGHSHVYWYRQLPEEGLKFMVYLQKENIIDESGMPKERFSAEFPKEGPSILRIQQVVRGDSAAYFCASSPRMGAYTEAFFGQGTRLTVV.

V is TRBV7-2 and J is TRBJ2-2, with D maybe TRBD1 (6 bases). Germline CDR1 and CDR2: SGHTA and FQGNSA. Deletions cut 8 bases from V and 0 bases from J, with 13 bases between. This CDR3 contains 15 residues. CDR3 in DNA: TGTGCCAGCGATTTAACAGGGTCGAACACCGGGGAGCTGTTTTTT. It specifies CASDLTGSNTGELFF.

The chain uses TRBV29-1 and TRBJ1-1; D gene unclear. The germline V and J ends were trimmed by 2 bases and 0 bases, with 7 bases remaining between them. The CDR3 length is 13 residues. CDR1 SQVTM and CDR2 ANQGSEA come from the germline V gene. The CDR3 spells CSVELQMNTEAFF. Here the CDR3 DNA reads TGCAGCGTTGAACTACAGATGAACACTGAAGCTTTCTTT.

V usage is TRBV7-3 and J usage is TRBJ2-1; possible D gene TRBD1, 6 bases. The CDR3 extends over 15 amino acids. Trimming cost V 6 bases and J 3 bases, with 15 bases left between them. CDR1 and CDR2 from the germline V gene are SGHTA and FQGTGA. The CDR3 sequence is CASRDIGQFYNEQFF. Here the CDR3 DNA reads TGTGCCAGCAGGGACATTGGACAGTTCTACAATGAGCAGTTCTTC.

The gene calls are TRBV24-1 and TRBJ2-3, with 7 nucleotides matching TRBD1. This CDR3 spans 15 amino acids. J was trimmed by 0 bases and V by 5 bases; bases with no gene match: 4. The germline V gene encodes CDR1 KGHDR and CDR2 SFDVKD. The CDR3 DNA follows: TGTGCCACCAGTGCTTGGGACAGCAGCACAGATACGCAGTATTTT. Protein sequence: CATSAWDSSTDTQYF.

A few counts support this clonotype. The CDR3 loop reads CSVEDRGQTYEQYF. DNA for the CDR3: TGCAGCGTTGAAGACAGGGGGCAAACCTACGAGCAGTACTTC. V and J are TRBV29-1 and TRBJ2-7; TRBD1 matches 8 bases. The V and J ends lost 0 bases and 2 bases, in that order; junction bases with no gene match: 3. CDR3 length: 14 residues. The V gene's germline CDR1 is SQVTM and CDR2 ANQGSEA.

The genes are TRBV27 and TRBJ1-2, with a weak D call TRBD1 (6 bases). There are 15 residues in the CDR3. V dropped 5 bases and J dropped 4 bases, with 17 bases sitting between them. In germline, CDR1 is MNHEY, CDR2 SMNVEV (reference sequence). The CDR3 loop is CASSPTGPPGYGYTF. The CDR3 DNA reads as TGTGCCAGCAGTCCGACAGGTCCTCCGGGCTATGGCTACACCTTC.

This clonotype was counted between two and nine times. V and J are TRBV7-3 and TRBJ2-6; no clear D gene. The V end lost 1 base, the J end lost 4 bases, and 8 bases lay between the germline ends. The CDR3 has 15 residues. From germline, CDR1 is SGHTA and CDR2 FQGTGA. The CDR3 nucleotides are TGTGCCAGCAGCTTAATTGGGGTCGGGGCCAACGTCCTGACTTTC. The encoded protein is CASSLIGVGANVLTF. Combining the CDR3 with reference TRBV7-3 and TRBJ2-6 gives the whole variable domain GAGVSQTPSNKVTEKGKYVELRCDPISGHTALYWYRQSLGQGPEFLIYFQGTGAADDSGLPNDRFFAVRPEGSVSTLKIQRTERGDSAVYLCASSLIGVGANVLTFGAGSRLTVL.

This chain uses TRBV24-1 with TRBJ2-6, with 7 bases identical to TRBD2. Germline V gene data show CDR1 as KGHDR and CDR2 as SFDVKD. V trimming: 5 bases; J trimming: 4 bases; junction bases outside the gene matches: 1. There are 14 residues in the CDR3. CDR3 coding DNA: TGTGCCACCAGTGCCGGGAGGGGGGCCAACGTCCTGACTTTC. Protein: CATSAGRGANVLTF.

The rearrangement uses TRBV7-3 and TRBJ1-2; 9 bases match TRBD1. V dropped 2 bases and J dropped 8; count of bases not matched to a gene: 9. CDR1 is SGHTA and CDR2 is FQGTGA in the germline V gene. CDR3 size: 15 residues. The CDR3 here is CASSLGTGPNEGYTF. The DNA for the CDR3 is TGTGCCAGCAGCTTAGGGACAGGGCCTAATGAAGGCTACACCTTC. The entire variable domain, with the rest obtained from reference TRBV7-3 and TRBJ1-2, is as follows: GAGVSQTPSNKVTEKGKYVELRCDPISGHTALYWYRQSLGQGPEFLIYFQGTGAADDSGLPNDRFFAVRPEGSVSTLKIQRTERGDSAVYLCASSLGTGPNEGYTFGSGTRLTVV.

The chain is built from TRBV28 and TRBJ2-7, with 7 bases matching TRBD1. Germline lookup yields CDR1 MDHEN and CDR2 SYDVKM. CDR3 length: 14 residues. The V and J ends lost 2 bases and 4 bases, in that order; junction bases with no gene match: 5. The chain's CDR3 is CASSLGLTGYEQYF. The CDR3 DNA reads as TGTGCCAGCAGTTTAGGACTGACAGGGTACGAGCAGTACTTC. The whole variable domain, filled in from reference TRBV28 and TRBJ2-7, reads DVKVTQSSRYLVKRTGEKVFLECVQDMDHENMFWYRQDPGLGLRLIYFSYDVKMKEKGDIPEGYSVSREKKERFSLILESASTNQTSMYLCASSLGLTGYEQYFGPGTRLTVT.

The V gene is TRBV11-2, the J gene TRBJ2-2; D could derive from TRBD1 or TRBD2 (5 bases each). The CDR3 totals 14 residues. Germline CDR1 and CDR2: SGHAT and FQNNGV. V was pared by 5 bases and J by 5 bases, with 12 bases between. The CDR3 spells CASSPIWGTGELFF. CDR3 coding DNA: TGTGCCAGCAGCCCTATATGGGGGACCGGGGAGCTGTTTTTT.

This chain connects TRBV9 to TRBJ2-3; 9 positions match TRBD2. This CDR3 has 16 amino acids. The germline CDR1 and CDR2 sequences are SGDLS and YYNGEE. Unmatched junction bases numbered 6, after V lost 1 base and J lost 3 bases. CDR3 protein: CASSVSAGGMTDTQYF. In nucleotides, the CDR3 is TGTGCCAGCAGCGTATCGGCGGGGGGGATGACAGATACGCAGTATTTT.

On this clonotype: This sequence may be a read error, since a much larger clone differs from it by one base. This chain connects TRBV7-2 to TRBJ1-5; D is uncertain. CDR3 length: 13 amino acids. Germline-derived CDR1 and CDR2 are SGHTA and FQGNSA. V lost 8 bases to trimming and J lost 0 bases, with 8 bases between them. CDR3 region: CASGSYSNQPQHF. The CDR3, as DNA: TGTGCCAGCGGCTCTTATAGCAATCAGCCCCAGCATTTT.

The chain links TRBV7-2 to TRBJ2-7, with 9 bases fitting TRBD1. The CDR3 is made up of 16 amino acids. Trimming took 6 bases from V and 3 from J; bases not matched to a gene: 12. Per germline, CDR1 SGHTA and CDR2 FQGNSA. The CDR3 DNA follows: TGTGCCAGCAGTTCCCAATCCGGGACAGGGTTCTACGAGCAGTACTTC. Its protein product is CASSSQSGTGFYEQYF. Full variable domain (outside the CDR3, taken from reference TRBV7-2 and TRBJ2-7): GAGVSQSPSNKVTEKGKDVELRCDPISGHTALYWYRQSLGQGLEFLIYFQGNSAPDKSGLPSDRFSAERTGGSVSTLTIQRTQQEDSAVYLCASSSQSGTGFYEQYFGPGTRLTVT.

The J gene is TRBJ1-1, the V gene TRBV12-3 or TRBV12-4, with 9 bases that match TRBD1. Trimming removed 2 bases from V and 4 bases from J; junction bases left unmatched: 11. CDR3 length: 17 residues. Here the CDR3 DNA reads TGTGCCAGCAGTTTATTTACAGGGGGCTCGGGAAGCACTGAAGCTTTCTTT. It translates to CASSLFTGGSGSTEAFF.

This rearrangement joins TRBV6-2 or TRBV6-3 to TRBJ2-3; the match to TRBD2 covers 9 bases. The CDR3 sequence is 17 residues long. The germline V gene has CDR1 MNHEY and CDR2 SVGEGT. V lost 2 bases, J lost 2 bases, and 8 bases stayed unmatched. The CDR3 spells CASSYGLAGLYTDTQYF. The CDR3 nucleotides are TGTGCCAGCAGTTACGGGCTAGCGGGGTTATACACAGATACGCAGTATTTT.

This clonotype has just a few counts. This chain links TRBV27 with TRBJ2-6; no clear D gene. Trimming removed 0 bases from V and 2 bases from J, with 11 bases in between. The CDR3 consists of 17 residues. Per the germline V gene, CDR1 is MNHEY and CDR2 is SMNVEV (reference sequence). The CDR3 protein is CASSLSAWGPGANVLTF. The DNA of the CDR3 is TGTGCCAGCAGTTTATCGGCTTGGGGTCCTGGGGCCAACGTCCTGACTTTC.

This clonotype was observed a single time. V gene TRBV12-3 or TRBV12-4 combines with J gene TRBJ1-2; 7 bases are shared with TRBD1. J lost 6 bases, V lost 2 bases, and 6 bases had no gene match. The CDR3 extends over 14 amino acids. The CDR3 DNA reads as TGTGCCAGCAGTTTACAACAGGGGCCCAATGGCTACACCTTC. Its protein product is CASSLQQGPNGYTF.

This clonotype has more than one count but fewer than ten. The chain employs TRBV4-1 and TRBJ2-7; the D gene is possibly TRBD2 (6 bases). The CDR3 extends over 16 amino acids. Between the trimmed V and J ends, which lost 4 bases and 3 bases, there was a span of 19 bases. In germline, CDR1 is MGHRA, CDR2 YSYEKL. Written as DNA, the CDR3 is TGCGCCAGCAGCCCCCAGTCTAGTGGGGGGTACTACGAGCAGTACTTC. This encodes CASSPQSSGGYYEQYF.